This is a list of T cell receptor beta chains from one sample in a study of multiple sclerosis patients with progressive multifocal leukoencephalopathy. Libraries were prepared by immunoSEQ multiplex PCR; TCRdb keeps only in-frame clonotypes and omits some of them. The data hold 30,000 or so clones, with 90% observed a single time. This specimen consisted of PBMCs, obtained from a patient treated with natalizumab. These receptors originate from a human donor with multiple sclerosis. CDR3s include the opening cysteine and the closing phenylalanine or tryptophan. Fields, in order: J gene, clone size, D gene, V gene, CDR3 length, CDR3 DNA, CDR3 protein. D genes are given only for firm matches. Clone size is shown for a subset of rows, as once, few, many or a class of expanded clone.

>TRBJ2-6|once|-|TRBV19|14
TGTGCCAGTAGTTTAGGGACTGGGGCCAACGTCCTGACTTTC
CASSLGTGANVLTF
>TRBJ2-7|-|-|TRBV4-1|16
TGCGCCAGCAGCCAAGAACCCGGGGTTAGGGACTACGAGCAGTACTTC
CASSQEPGVRDYEQYF
>TRBJ1-5|once|TRBD1|TRBV7-2|15
TGTGCCAGCAGCTTAGTAGGGGGCCCGAGGGAGCCCCAGCATTTT
CASSLVGGPREPQHF
>TRBJ2-7|-|TRBD1|TRBV6-6|11
TGTGCCAGCAGACAGGGGATCGAGCAGTACTTC
CASRQGIEQYF
>TRBJ2-5|-|-|TRBV7-3|14
TGTGCCAGCAGCTCCGGGACACCTGAAGAGACCCAGTACTTC
CASSSGTPEETQYF
>TRBJ1-2|-|TRBD1|TRBV28|14
TGTGCCAGCAGTGAGGCAGGGGGCGCGGGTGGCTACACCTTC
CASSEAGGAGGYTF
>TRBJ1-6|-|-|TRBV13|16
TGTGCCAGCAGCTTAGGTGGGGGTCCCTATAATTCACCCCTCCACTTT
CASSLGGGPYNSPLHF
>TRBJ1-2|once|-|TRBV30|13
TGTGCCTGGAGTTTAGGGTCAGGCCATGGCTACACCTTC
CAWSLGSGHGYTF
>TRBJ2-6|-|-|TRBV19|13
TGTGCCAGCCTTCTCTCTGGGGCCAACGTCCTGACTTTC
CASLLSGANVLTF
>TRBJ2-7|-|-|TRBV10-2|11
TGCGCCAGCCGAGATAATTACGAGCAGTACTTC
CASRDNYEQYF
>TRBJ2-2|-|-|TRBV4-1|15
TGCGCCAGCAGCCAAGGGCAGGGGTTGAGCGGGGAGCTGTTTTTT
CASSQGQGLSGELFF
>TRBJ2-5|-|TRBD1|TRBV23-1|13
TGCGCCACCCCGGGACAGGGAGAAGAGACCCAGTACTTC
CATPGQGEETQYF
>TRBJ1-1|-|-|TRBV25-1|11
TGTGCCAGCAGTGAAGGATCTGAAGCTTTCTTT
CASSEGSEAFF
>TRBJ2-5|few|TRBD1|TRBV11-3|14
TGTGCCAGTCCTGCCCCGGGACAGCAAGAGACCCAGTACTTC
CASPAPGQQETQYF
>TRBJ2-3|-|TRBD2|TRBV27|15
TGTGCCAGCAGTCGTAGCGGGGGGACCACAGATACGCAGTATTTT
CASSRSGGTTDTQYF